The text below deals with one T cell receptor (beta chain). This sample was included in a study of preoperative IRX-2 immunotherapy in early breast cancer. The germline CDR1 and CDR2 sequences are MDHEN and SYDVKM. CDR3 size: 13 residues. V lost 6 bases, J lost 5 bases, and 13 bases lay in between. The treatment was: preoperative locoregional IRX-2 cytokine immunotherapy. Preoperative locoregional IRX-2 cytokine immunotherapy was tested in the phase Ib source study. Some clones are missing from TCRdb's copy, which holds only in-frame ones; the method was immunoSEQ multiplex PCR. The profile shows 35,000 to 40,000 clones, around four fifths of them singletons.

This chain uses TRBV28 with TRBJ1-1; D possibly corresponds to TRBD1 (6 bases). The specimen comprised lymph node tissue, sampled after IRX-2 immunotherapy. The TCR was taken from a human donor with breast cancer. In DNA form, the CDR3 reads TGTGCCAGCAGCATAGGGGGGGCTACTGAAGCTTTCTTT. Encoded protein: CASSIGGATEAFF.